This TCR beta chain was identified in a study of tumor and adjacent non-tumor tissue in lung cancer. Regarding this clonotype: The junction does not match germline at one end; this may be a read error.

The library came from three nested PCR rounds adapted from ARM-PCR protocols. TCRdb reprocessed the multiplex PCR reads via MiXCR and lists one record per CDR3 protein. This sample has about 110,000 distinct CDR3 sequences; about 75% occur once, and the top ten carry 37%. The template was RNA from unsorted bulk tissue. Germline assignment: CDR1 LGHNA and CDR2 YSLEER. This CDR3 has 13 residues. The sequenced sample was lung tumor tissue. The origin of this receptor is a woman aged 55-69 years with non-small cell lung cancer. The chain employs TRBV4-3 and TRBJ1-1; D is unclear. The chain's CDR3 is CASSQDSARVAFF. CDR3 DNA sequence: TGCGCCAGTAGCCAAGATTCTGCAAGGGTAGCTTTCTTT.